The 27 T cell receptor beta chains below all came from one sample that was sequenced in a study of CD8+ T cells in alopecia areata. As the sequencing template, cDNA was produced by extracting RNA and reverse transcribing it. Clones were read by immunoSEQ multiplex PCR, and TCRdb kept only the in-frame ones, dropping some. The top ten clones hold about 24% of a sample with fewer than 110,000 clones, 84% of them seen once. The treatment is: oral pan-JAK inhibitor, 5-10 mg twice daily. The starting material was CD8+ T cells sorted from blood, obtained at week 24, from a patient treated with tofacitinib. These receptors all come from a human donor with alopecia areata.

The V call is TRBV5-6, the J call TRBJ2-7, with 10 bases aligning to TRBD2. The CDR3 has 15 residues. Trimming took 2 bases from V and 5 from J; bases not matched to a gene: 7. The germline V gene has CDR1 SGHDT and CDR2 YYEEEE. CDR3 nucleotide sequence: TGTGCCAGCAGCTTAGCCCAGCGGGGGGGCCACGAGCAGTACTTC. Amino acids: CASSLAQRGGHEQYF.

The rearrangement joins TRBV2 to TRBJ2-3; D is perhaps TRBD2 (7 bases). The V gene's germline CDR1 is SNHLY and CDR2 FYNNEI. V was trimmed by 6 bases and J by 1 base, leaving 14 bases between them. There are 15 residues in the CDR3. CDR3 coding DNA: TGTGCCAGCAGCCTAGAGGGGGGGCGCACAGATACGCAGTATTTT. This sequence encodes CASSLEGGRTDTQYF.

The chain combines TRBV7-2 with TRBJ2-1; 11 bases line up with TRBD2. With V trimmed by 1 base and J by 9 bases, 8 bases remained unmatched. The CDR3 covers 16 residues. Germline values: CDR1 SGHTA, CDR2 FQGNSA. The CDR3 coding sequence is TGTGCCAGCAGCTTAGGCCTAGCGGGGGGCTTGGGTGAGCAGTTCTTC. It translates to CASSLGLAGGLGEQFF.

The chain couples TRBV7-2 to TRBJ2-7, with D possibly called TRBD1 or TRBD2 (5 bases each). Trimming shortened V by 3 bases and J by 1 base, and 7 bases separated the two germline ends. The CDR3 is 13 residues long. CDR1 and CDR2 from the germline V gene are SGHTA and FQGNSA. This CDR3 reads CASSFEGSYEQYF. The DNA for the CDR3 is TGTGCCAGCAGCTTTGAGGGGTCCTACGAGCAGTACTTC.

Written as DNA, the CDR3 is TGTGCCAGCAGTCGCCGGGACTCCTATAATTCACCCCTCCACTTT. As protein: CASSRRDSYNSPLHF. This chain joins TRBV6-5 and TRBJ1-6; unclear D gene. The V gene's germline CDR1 is MNHEY and CDR2 SVGAGI. CDR3 size: 15 residues. The V end was cut by 5 bases, the J end by 0 bases, with 8 bases between.

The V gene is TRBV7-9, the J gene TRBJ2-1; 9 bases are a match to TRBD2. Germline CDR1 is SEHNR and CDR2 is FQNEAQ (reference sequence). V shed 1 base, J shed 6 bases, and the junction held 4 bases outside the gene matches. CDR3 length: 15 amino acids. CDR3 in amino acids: CASSLVRLAVNEQFF. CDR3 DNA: TGTGCCAGCAGCTTAGTGCGACTAGCGGTCAATGAGCAGTTCTTC. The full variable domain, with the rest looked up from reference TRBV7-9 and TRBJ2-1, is DTGVSQNPRHKITKRGQNVTFRCDPISEHNRLYWYRQTLGQGPEFLTYFQNEAQLEKSRLLSDRFSAERPKGSFSTLEIQRTEQGDSAMYLCASSLVRLAVNEQFFGPGTRLTVL.

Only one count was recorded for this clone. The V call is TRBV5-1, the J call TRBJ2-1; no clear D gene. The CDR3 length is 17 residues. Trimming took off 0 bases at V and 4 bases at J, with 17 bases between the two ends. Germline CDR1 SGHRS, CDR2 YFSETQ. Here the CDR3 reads CASSLGWGLTSYNEQFF. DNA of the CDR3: TGCGCCAGCAGCTTGGGGTGGGGTCTAACTTCGTACAATGAGCAGTTCTTC.

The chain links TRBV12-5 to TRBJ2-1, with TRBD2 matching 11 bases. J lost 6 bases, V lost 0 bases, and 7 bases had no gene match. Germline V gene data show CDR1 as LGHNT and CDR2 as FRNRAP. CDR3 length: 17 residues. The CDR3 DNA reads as TGTGCTAGTGGTTTGGTCCGTAGCGGGGGGGCACTCAATGAGCAGTTCTTC. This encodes CASGLVRSGGALNEQFF.

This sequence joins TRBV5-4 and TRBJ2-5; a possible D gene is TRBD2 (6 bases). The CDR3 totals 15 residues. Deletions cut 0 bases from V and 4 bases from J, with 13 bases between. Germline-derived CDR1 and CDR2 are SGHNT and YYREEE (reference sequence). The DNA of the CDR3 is TGTGCCAGCAGCTTGGCGGGGTTGGGGGGAGAGACCCAGTACTTC. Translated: CASSLAGLGGETQYF.

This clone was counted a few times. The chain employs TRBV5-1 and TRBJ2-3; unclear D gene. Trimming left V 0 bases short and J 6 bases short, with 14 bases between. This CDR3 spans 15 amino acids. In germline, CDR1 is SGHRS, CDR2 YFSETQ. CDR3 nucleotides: TGCGCCAGCAGCTTGGAGGCAAACCAAGGGGATACGCAGTATTTT. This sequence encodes CASSLEANQGDTQYF.

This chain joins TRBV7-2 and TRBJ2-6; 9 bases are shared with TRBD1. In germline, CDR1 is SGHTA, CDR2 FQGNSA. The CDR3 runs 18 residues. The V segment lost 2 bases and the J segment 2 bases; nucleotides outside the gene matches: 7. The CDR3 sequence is CASSLRDRVYTGANVLTF. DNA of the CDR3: TGTGCCAGCAGCTTAAGGGACAGGGTCTATACTGGGGCCAACGTCCTGACTTTC.

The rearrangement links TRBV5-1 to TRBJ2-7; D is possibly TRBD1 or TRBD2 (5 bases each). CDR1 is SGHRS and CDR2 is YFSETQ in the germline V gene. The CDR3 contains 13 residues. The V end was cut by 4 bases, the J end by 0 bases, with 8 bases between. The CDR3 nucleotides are TGCGCCAGCAGCGATGGGGGCTCCTACGAGCAGTACTTC. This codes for CASSDGGSYEQYF.

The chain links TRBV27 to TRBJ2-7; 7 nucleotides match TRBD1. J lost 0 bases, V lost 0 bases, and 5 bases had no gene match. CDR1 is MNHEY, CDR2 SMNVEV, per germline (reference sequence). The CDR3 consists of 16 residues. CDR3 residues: CASSLSHRQGSYEQYF. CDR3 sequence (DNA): TGTGCCAGCAGTTTATCCCACCGACAGGGCTCCTACGAGCAGTACTTC.

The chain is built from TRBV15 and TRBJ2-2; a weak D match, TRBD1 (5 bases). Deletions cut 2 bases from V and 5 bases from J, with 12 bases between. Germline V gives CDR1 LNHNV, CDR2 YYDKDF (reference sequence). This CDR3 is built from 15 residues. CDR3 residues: CATSRPREQTGELFF. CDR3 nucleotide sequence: TGTGCCACCAGCAGACCCAGGGAACAAACCGGGGAGCTGTTTTTT. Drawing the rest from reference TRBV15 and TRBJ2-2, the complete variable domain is DAMVIQNPRYQVTQFGKPVTLSCSQTLNHNVMYWYQQKSSQAPKLLFHYYDKDFNNEADTPDNFQSRRPNTSFCFLDIRSPGLGDTAMYLCATSRPREQTGELFFGEGSRLTVL.

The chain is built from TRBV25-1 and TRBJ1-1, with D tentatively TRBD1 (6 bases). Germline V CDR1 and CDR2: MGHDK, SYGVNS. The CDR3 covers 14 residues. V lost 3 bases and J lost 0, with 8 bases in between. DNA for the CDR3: TGTGCCAGCAGTGAGACAGGACTGAACACTGAAGCTTTCTTT. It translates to CASSETGLNTEAFF.

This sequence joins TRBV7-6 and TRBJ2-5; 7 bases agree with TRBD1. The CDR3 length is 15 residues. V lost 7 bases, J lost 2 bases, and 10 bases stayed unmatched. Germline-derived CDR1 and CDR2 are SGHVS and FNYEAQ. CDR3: CASKPIDRAQETQYF. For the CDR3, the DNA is TGTGCCAGCAAACCTATTGACAGGGCTCAAGAGACCCAGTACTTC.

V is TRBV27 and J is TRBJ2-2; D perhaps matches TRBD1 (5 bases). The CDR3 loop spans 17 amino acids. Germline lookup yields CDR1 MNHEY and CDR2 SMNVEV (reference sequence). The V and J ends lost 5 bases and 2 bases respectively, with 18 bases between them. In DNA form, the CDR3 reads TGTGCCAGCAGTCCTAAGGGGCAGGCCCTAAACACCGGGGAGCTGTTTTTT. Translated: CASSPKGQALNTGELFF.

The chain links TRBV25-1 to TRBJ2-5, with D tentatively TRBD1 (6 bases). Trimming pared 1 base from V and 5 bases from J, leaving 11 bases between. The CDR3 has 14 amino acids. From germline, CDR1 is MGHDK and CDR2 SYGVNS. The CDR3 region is CASSEFDRLETQYF. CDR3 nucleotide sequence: TGTGCCAGCAGTGAATTTGACAGGTTGGAGACCCAGTACTTC.

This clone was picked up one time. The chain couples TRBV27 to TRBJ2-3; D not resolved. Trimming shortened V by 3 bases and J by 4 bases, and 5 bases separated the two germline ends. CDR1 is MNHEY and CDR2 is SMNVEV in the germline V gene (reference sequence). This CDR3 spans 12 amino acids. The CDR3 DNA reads TGTGCCAGCAGTTTCGGATCAGATACGCAGTATTTT. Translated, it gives CASSFGSDTQYF.

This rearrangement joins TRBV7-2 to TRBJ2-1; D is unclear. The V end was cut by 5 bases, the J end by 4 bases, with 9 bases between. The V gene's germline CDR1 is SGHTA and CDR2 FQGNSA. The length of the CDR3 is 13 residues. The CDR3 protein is CASSPGPYNEQFF. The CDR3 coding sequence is TGTGCCAGCAGCCCCGGACCATACAATGAGCAGTTCTTC.

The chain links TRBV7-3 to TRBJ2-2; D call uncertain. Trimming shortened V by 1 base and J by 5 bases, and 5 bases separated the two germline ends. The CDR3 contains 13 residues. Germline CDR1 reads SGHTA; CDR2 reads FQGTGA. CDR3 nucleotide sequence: TGTGCCAGCAGCTTAAGTGTTACCGGGGAGCTGTTTTTT. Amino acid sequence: CASSLSVTGELFF.

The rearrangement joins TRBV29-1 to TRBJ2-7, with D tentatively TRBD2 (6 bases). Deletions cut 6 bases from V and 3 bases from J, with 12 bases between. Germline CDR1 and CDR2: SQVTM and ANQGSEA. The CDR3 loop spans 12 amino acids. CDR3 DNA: TGCAGCGTGGCTCTCGGGGGCTACGAGCAGTACTTC. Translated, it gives CSVALGGYEQYF.

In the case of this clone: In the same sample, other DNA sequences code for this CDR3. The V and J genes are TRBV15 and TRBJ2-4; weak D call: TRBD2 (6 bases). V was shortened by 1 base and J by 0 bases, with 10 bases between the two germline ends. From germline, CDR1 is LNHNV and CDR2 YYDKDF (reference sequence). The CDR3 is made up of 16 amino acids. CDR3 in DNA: TGTGCCACCAGCAGAGCTTCGCGGGGAGCCAAAAACATTCAGTACTTC. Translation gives CATSRASRGAKNIQYF.

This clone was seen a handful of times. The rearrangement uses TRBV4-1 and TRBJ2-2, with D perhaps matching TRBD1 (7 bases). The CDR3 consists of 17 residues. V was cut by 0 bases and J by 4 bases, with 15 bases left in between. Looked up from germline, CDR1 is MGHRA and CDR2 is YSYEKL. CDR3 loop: CASSQESGPGGTGELFF. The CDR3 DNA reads TGCGCCAGCAGCCAAGAAAGCGGGCCAGGGGGCACCGGGGAGCTGTTTTTT.

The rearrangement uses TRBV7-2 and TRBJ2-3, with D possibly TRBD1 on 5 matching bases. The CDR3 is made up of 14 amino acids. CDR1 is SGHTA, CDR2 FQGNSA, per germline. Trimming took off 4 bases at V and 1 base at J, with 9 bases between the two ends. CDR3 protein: CASSSLGGTDTQYF. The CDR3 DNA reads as TGTGCCAGCAGCTCCCTAGGGGGCACAGATACGCAGTATTTT. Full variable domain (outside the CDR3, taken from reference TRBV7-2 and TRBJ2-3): GAGVSQSPSNKVTEKGKDVELRCDPISGHTALYWYRQSLGQGLEFLIYFQGNSAPDKSGLPSDRFSAERTGGSVSTLTIQRTQQEDSAVYLCASSSLGGTDTQYFGPGTRLTVL.

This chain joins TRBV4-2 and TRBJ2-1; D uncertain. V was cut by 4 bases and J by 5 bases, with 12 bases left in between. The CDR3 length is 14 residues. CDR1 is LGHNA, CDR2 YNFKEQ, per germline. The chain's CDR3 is CASSPHSNDNEQFF. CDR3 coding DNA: TGTGCCAGCAGCCCCCACAGTAATGACAATGAGCAGTTCTTC.

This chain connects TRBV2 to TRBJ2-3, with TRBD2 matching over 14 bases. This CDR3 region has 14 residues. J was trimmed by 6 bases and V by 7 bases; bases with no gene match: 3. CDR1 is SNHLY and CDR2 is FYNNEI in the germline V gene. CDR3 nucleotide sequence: TGTGCCAGCATGACTAGCGGGGGGGCCGATACGCAGTATTTT. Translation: CASMTSGGADTQYF. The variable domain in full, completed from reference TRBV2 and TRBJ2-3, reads EPEVTQTPSHQVTQMGQEVILRCVPISNHLYFYWYRQILGQKVEFLVSFYNNEISEKSEIFDDQFSVERPDGSNFTLKIRSTKLEDSAMYFCASMTSGGADTQYFGPGTRLTVL.